A single sample is the source of the 30 T cell receptor beta chains below, sequenced in a study of human T cells and chemical hapten exposure. A single record per CDR3 protein comes from TCRdb applying MiXCR to the RACE reads. The sample holds about 350,000 distinct CDR3 sequences, around 5.5% seen once. Time point denoted: pre-sensitization, week 0. The treatment here: therapeutic diphenylcyclopropenone sensitization with weekly scalp DPC. This specimen was whole blood, taken in connection with sensitization to the hapten diphenylcyclopropenone (DPC). These receptors were obtained from a woman aged 18 to 35 with alopecia areata. Some clones in this sample may be carry-over from other donors' samples.

This clonotype was found many times. This rearrangement joins TRBV7-2 to TRBJ2-5; no definite D call. V was clipped by 5 bases and J by 5 bases, with 21 bases between them. The CDR3 is 16 amino acids. The germline V gene encodes CDR1 SGHTA and CDR2 FQGNSA. The DNA of the CDR3 is TGTGCCAGCAGCCTGACCGTCCCCAGCCTCGGTGAGACCCAGTACTTC. Protein: CASSLTVPSLGETQYF.

This clonotype was observed a few times. The chain recombines TRBV6-2 or TRBV6-3 with TRBJ1-1; 9 bases are shared with TRBD1. CDR1 and CDR2 from the germline V gene are MNHEY and SVGEGT. V lost 5 bases and J lost 5; bases outside the gene matches: 6. The CDR3 has 14 residues. The CDR3 region is CASSLLGQGTEAFF. The CDR3 DNA sequence: TGTGCCAGCAGTCTTCTGGGACAGGGAACTGAAGCTTTCTTT.

This clonotype has a handful of counts. This chain connects TRBV28 to TRBJ2-7, with TRBD2 matching over 13 bases. Trimming at V came to 7 bases and at J to 2 bases, leaving 2 bases not matched to a gene. Germline CDR1 and CDR2: MDHEN and SYDVKM. The CDR3 is made up of 14 amino acids. CDR3 sequence (DNA): TGTGCCAGCATCGGGACTAGCGGGGCCTACGAGCAGTACTTC. It codes for CASIGTSGAYEQYF.

This clonotype turned up a few times. The chain carries TRBV25-1 and TRBJ2-3; 9 positions match TRBD2. After removal of 7 bases from V and 6 bases from J, the junction contained 11 bases not matched to a gene. Germline CDR1 MGHDK, CDR2 SYGVNS. This CDR3 is 15 amino acids long. The CDR3 protein is CASTPQRGVQDTQYF. In nucleotides, the CDR3 is TGTGCCAGCACCCCCCAGCGGGGGGTCCAGGATACGCAGTATTTT.

The table lists this clonotype with a few counts. The V gene is TRBV6-4, the J gene TRBJ1-1; no definite D call. This CDR3 contains 13 residues. With 3 bases removed from V and 1 base from J, the gap between germline ends came to 6 bases. CDR1 is MRHNA, CDR2 SNTAGT, per germline. In nucleotides, the CDR3 is TGTGCCAGCAGTGAAAGGCAGAACACTGAAGCTTTCTTT. It translates to CASSERQNTEAFF.

J is TRBJ2-5 and V is TRBV29-1; D tentatively reads TRBD1 or TRBD2 (5 bases each). The CDR3 sequence is 12 residues long. Germline V gives CDR1 SQVTM, CDR2 ANQGSEA. V was cut by 6 bases and J by 1 base, with 9 bases left in between. Here the CDR3 reads CSVGTAQETQYF. The CDR3 DNA reads as TGCAGCGTCGGGACGGCCCAAGAGACCCAGTACTTC.

This clonotype was seen a handful of times. The rearrangement uses TRBV6-2 or TRBV6-3 and TRBJ2-4, with D possibly being TRBD1 or TRBD2 (7 bases each). Trimming took 5 bases from V and 9 from J, leaving 14 bases between them. The CDR3 extends over 13 amino acids. In germline, CDR1 is MNHEY, CDR2 SVGEGT. CDR3 coding DNA: TGTGCCAGCAGTGGCGACAGGGAGGGCATTCAGTACTTC. It yields the protein CASSGDREGIQYF.

This rearrangement joins TRBV11-2 to TRBJ1-2; the D is unclear. With 1 base removed from V and 6 bases from J, the gap between germline ends came to 15 bases. CDR3 length equals 15 residues. From germline, CDR1 is SGHAT and CDR2 FQNNGV. CDR3 residues: CASSLVSGPAHGYTF. In DNA, the CDR3 is TGTGCCAGCAGCTTAGTCTCCGGCCCGGCCCATGGCTACACCTTC.

This clonotype was observed a handful of times. The rearrangement links TRBV18 to TRBJ1-1; D is ambiguous. Germline lookup yields CDR1 KGHSH and CDR2 LQKENI. V shed 1 base and J shed 1 base, with 7 bases lying between them. This CDR3 contains 14 residues. CDR3 bases: TGTGCCAGCTCACCACGGCCGGCGAACACTGAAGCTTTCTTT. It translates to CASSPRPANTEAFF.

In its sample, this clonotype was seen many times. This chain joins TRBV29-1 and TRBJ2-3; D remains ambiguous. The CDR3 runs to 14 residues. Trimming pared 0 bases from V and 3 bases from J, leaving 10 bases between. Germline V gene lookup returns CDR1 SQVTM and CDR2 ANQGSEA. CDR3 coding DNA: TGCAGCGTTGAAGACCGCCTAAGGACAGATACGCAGTATTTT. This translates into CSVEDRLRTDTQYF.

This clonotype was picked up a small number of times. The chain carries TRBV3-1 and TRBJ2-5; 7 bases map to TRBD1. The CDR3 runs 14 residues. Germline-derived CDR1 and CDR2 are LGHDT and YNNKEL (reference sequence). The V segment lost 8 bases and the J segment 2 bases; nucleotides outside the gene matches: 8. Here the CDR3 DNA reads TGTGCCAGCCGCAACAGGGGCATACAAGAGACCCAGTACTTC. Translated, it gives CASRNRGIQETQYF.

This clonotype was seen at least ten times. The chain couples TRBV12-3 or TRBV12-4 to TRBJ1-6; TRBD1 might be the D (5 bases). This CDR3 region has 14 residues. Trimming cost V 5 bases and J 14 bases, with 19 bases left between them. The CDR3 here is CASSPRVFGRTLHF. The CDR3 nucleotides read TGTGCCAGCAGTCCCAGGGTTTTTGGGAGGACCCTCCACTTT.

This chain uses TRBV6-1 with TRBJ1-1; 8 positions match TRBD1. CDR1 is MNHNS and CDR2 is SASEGT in the germline V gene. The CDR3 has 14 amino acids. Unmatched junction bases numbered 13, after V lost 9 bases and J lost 7 bases. CDR3 residues: CASRPGQVVIEAFF. The CDR3 DNA reads as TGTGCCAGTAGACCGGGACAGGTCGTTATTGAAGCTTTCTTT.

At least ten counts were recorded for this clonotype. The J gene is TRBJ1-2, the V gene TRBV6-2 or TRBV6-3, with D hard to call. CDR3 length equals 14 residues. Trimming took 6 bases from V and 0 from J, leaving 11 bases between them. The V gene's germline CDR1 is MNHEY and CDR2 SVGEGT. DNA for the CDR3: TGTGCCAGCAGCCTACAGACGGCTAACTATGGCTACACCTTC. It is translated as CASSLQTANYGYTF.

The chain couples TRBV9 to TRBJ1-5; D remains unclear. V was clipped by 4 bases and J by 0 bases, with 11 bases between them. Germline V gene lookup returns CDR1 SGDLS and CDR2 YYNGEE. The CDR3 has 15 amino acids. CDR3 in amino acids: CASSPPANSNQPQHF. CDR3 DNA sequence: TGTGCCAGCAGCCCCCCTGCAAATAGCAATCAGCCCCAGCATTTT.

This clonotype showed up many times. This sequence joins TRBV29-1 and TRBJ2-5, with D unresolved. The CDR3 consists of 13 residues. The germline CDR1 and CDR2 sequences are SQVTM and ANQGSEA. Between the trimmed V and J ends, which lost 4 bases and 6 bases, there was a span of 15 bases. This CDR3 reads CSVVEQLGQTQYF. CDR3 bases: TGCAGCGTTGTTGAGCAGTTGGGTCAGACCCAGTACTTC.

This clonotype has at least ten counts. The chain joins TRBV6-2 or TRBV6-3 to TRBJ1-5; D remains ambiguous. Trimming stripped 2 bases from V and 6 bases from J, with 5 bases between. The CDR3 totals 12 residues. Germline CDR1 reads MNHEY; CDR2 reads SVGEGT. The CDR3 region has the DNA TGTGCCAGCAGTTACGTCCCTCAGCCCCAGCATTTT. Encoded protein: CASSYVPQPQHF.

The CDR3 DNA follows: TGTGCCATCAGTCCAAGTGGGACTAGCGGGGGGGCAGAGACCCAGTACTTC. Translated, it gives CAISPSGTSGGAETQYF. The rearrangement joins TRBV10-3 to TRBJ2-5; TRBD2 agrees at 16 bases. The CDR3 is 17 residues long. Germline values: CDR1 ENHRY, CDR2 SYGVKD. Trimming at V came to 5 bases and at J to 4 bases, leaving 7 bases not matched to a gene.

This clonotype was seen repeatedly, ten times or more. This chain joins TRBV24-1 and TRBJ2-1, with D maybe TRBD2 (6 bases). This CDR3 comprises 13 residues. The V and J ends lost 9 bases and 6 bases respectively, with 14 bases between them. CDR1 is KGHDR and CDR2 is SFDVKD in the germline V gene. The CDR3 here is CATGGADSNEQFF. CDR3 DNA sequence: TGTGCCACCGGAGGGGCAGATAGCAATGAGCAGTTCTTC.

This clonotype has just a few counts. The chain joins TRBV29-1 to TRBJ2-5; maybe TRBD2 (5 bases). Trimming removed 8 bases at V and 2 bases at J, with 21 bases between. There are 15 residues in the CDR3. Germline V gene data show CDR1 as SQVTM and CDR2 as ANQGSEA. The CDR3 reads CSSRRLGTQQETQYF. DNA for the CDR3: TGCAGCAGTAGGAGGTTGGGAACCCAACAAGAGACCCAGTACTTC.

This clonotype was seen many times. The genes are TRBV6-2 or TRBV6-3 and TRBJ1-2; TRBD1 agrees at 7 bases. Germline CDR1 and CDR2: MNHEY and SVGEGT. V lost 6 bases and J lost 2; bases outside the gene matches: 3. The CDR3 consists of 13 residues. In DNA form, the CDR3 reads TGTGCCAGCAGGATGGACAGGAACTATGGCTACACCTTC. This codes for CASRMDRNYGYTF.

This clonotype was picked up many times. CDR3 DNA: TGTGCCAGCAGTTACTCGTTTGAAGTAGCCAAAAACATTCAGTACTTC. This translates into CASSYSFEVAKNIQYF. The V gene is TRBV6-5, the J gene TRBJ2-4; D is ambiguous. Trimming removed 0 bases at V and 0 bases at J, with 9 bases between. Germline values: CDR1 MNHEY, CDR2 SVGAGI. The CDR3 consists of 16 residues.

This clonotype was found a few times. The CDR3: CASSLRGGYNTEAFF. In DNA, the CDR3 is TGTGCCAGCAGCTTACGGGGGGGCTATAACACTGAAGCTTTCTTT. The rearrangement joins TRBV7-2 to TRBJ1-1; TRBD1 might be the D (6 bases). Trimming stripped 2 bases from V and 2 bases from J, with 12 bases between. The CDR3 sequence is 15 residues long. The germline gives CDR1 SGHTA, CDR2 FQGNSA.

V gene TRBV4-3 combines with J gene TRBJ2-1; 11 bases line up with TRBD2. The CDR3 extends over 18 amino acids. Unmatched junction bases numbered 16, after V lost 0 bases and J lost 12 bases. Germline assignment: CDR1 LGHNA and CDR2 YSLEER. The CDR3 sequence is CASSQDLGSSGGLGGQFF. The CDR3 DNA follows: TGCGCCAGCAGCCAAGATCTGGGCTCTAGCGGGGGGTTAGGTGGGCAGTTCTTC.

Ten or more counts support this clonotype. J is TRBJ2-7 and V is TRBV11-2, with unresolved D. CDR1 and CDR2 (germline): SGHAT, FQNNGV. There are 14 residues in the CDR3. The V end lost 2 bases, the J end lost 3 bases, and 11 bases lay between the germline ends. CDR3 bases: TGTGCCAGCAGCTTAATAGTGCCGGGCTACGAGCAGTACTTC. It yields the protein CASSLIVPGYEQYF. Based on the CDR3 plus reference TRBV11-2 and TRBJ2-7, the full variable domain is EAGVAQSPRYKIIEKRQSVAFWCNPISGHATLYWYQQILGQGPKLLIQFQNNGVVDDSQLPKDRFSAERLKGVDSTLKIQPAKLEDSAVYLCASSLIVPGYEQYFGPGTRLTVT.

CDR3 loop: CASSLLTGALGEQYF. CDR3 nucleotides: TGTGCCAGCAGCTTGCTGACAGGGGCCTTGGGGGAGCAGTACTTC. The chain employs TRBV5-5 and TRBJ2-7; 8 bases are a match to TRBD1. Losses at the gene ends were 1 base for V and 7 bases for J; bases not matched to a gene: 10. Germline CDR1 reads SGHKS; CDR2 reads YYEKEE (reference sequence). The CDR3 is 15 residues long.

The chain joins TRBV4-1 to TRBJ1-6; D possibly corresponds to TRBD1 (5 bases). From germline, CDR1 is MGHRA and CDR2 YSYEKL. The V and J ends lost 0 bases and 6 bases respectively, with 15 bases between them. This CDR3 comprises 17 residues. CDR3 DNA sequence: TGCGCCAGCAGCCAAGAAGCGTTTGACAGCTCTAATTCACCCCTCCACTTT. It yields the protein CASSQEAFDSSNSPLHF.

V usage is TRBV5-1 and J usage is TRBJ1-4; D unresolved. The V gene lost 0 bases and the J gene lost 6 bases, with 9 bases spanning the gap. CDR3 size: 14 residues. Germline CDR1 reads SGHRS; CDR2 reads YFSETQ. CDR3 protein: CASSLDLEYEKLFF. The DNA of the CDR3 is TGCGCCAGCAGCTTGGATCTTGAGTATGAAAAACTGTTTTTT.

This clonotype has at least ten counts. The chain has TRBV11-1 and TRBJ1-1; D ambiguous. The V end lost 1 base, the J end lost 0 bases, and 6 bases lay between the germline ends. The CDR3 runs to 14 residues. The germline V gene encodes CDR1 SGHAT and CDR2 FQDESV (reference sequence). DNA of the CDR3: TGTGCCAGCAGCTTAGGGGCGGTGAACACTGAAGCTTTCTTT. Translating gives CASSLGAVNTEAFF.

This clonotype has ten or more counts. The V and J genes are TRBV20-1 and TRBJ2-2, with 7 positions matching TRBD2. V lost 4 bases and J lost 0; bases outside the gene matches: 2. CDR1 is DFQATT and CDR2 is SNEGSKA in the germline V gene (reference sequence). The CDR3 has 14 amino acids. The CDR3 sequence: CSATGTTNTGELFF. Written as DNA, the CDR3 is TGCAGTGCTACCGGGACTACGAACACCGGGGAGCTGTTTTTT.